Listed here are 8 T cell receptor beta chains from one sample, sequenced in a study of blood T cell repertoires in COVID-19. TCRdb's table, derived via immunoSEQ multiplex PCR, lists solely in-frame clones and lacks some. The sample contains around 190,000 clones, around 88% of which appear only once. The sample taken for sequencing was PBMCs or T cells enriched from blood (not recorded which). These receptors were collected from a man aged 35 to 55 with acute COVID-19.

Only a few counts were recorded for this clone. This chain uses TRBV29-1 with TRBJ2-5; 7 positions agree with TRBD1. CDR1 SQVTM and CDR2 ANQGSEA come from the germline V gene. Trimming removed 1 base from V and 4 bases from J; junction bases left unmatched: 9. The CDR3 contains 15 residues. CDR3 region: CSVEGPTGERETQYF. The CDR3 DNA is TGCAGCGTTGAAGGGCCCACAGGGGAACGAGAGACCCAGTACTTC.

The V gene is TRBV27, the J gene TRBJ2-1, with 7 bases that match TRBD2. V lost 5 bases and J lost 8; bases outside the gene matches: 15. Germline V CDR1 and CDR2: MNHEY, SMNVEV (reference sequence). The CDR3 contains 16 residues. In DNA form, the CDR3 reads TGTGCCAGCAGTCCGACGTTGGGACTACCCTGGGATGAGCAGTTCTTC. Encoded protein: CASSPTLGLPWDEQFF.

The count of this clone is one. This chain joins TRBV7-2 and TRBJ1-6, with 7 bases lining up with TRBD1. Germline V gene sequence: CDR1 SGHTA, CDR2 FQGNSA. The ends lost 5 bases at V and 10 bases at J; junction bases unmatched: 5. The CDR3 is made up of 13 amino acids. CDR3: CASSATGSSPLHF. The CDR3 DNA sequence: TGTGCCAGCAGCGCGACAGGGAGCTCACCCCTCCACTTT. Combining the CDR3 with reference TRBV7-2 and TRBJ1-6 gives the whole variable domain GAGVSQSPSNKVTEKGKDVELRCDPISGHTALYWYRQSLGQGLEFLIYFQGNSAPDKSGLPSDRFSAERTGGSVSTLTIQRTQQEDSAVYLCASSATGSSPLHFGNGTRLTVT.

J is TRBJ1-5 and V is TRBV28; weak D call: TRBD1 (5 bases). V gave up 5 bases and J gave up 4 bases, with 30 bases separating them. The CDR3 length is 20 residues. Germline V gene lookup returns CDR1 MDHEN and CDR2 SYDVKM. CDR3 loop: CASSPLSVLERRGNNQPQHF. DNA for the CDR3: TGTGCCAGCAGTCCACTTTCGGTCCTAGAGAGACGGGGGAATAATCAGCCCCAGCATTTT. Looking up the rest from reference TRBV28 and TRBJ1-5 gives the full variable domain: DVKVTQSSRYLVKRTGEKVFLECVQDMDHENMFWYRQDPGLGLRLIYFSYDVKMKEKGDIPEGYSVSREKKERFSLILESASTNQTSMYLCASSPLSVLERRGNNQPQHFGDGTRLSIL.

The chain uses TRBV7-9 and TRBJ1-1, with TRBD1 as a possible D gene (6 bases). The CDR3 is made up of 14 amino acids. The V gene's germline CDR1 is SEHNR and CDR2 FQNEAQ (reference sequence). The V gene lost 6 bases and the J gene lost 0 bases, with 11 bases spanning the gap. Written as DNA, the CDR3 is TGTGCCAGCAGTAAGACAGGAGTGAACACTGAAGCTTTCTTT. It encodes CASSKTGVNTEAFF.

The chain combines TRBV27 with TRBJ1-5, with D perhaps TRBD1 (6 bases). V lost 3 bases to trimming and J lost 2 bases, with 8 bases between them. The germline V gene has CDR1 MNHEY and CDR2 SMNVEV (reference sequence). This CDR3 comprises 14 residues. The CDR3 reads CASSFQGRNQPQHF. The CDR3 DNA sequence: TGTGCCAGCAGTTTCCAGGGGCGCAATCAGCCCCAGCATTTT.

This sequence joins TRBV5-6 and TRBJ2-7; 7 bases line up with TRBD1. CDR1 SGHDT and CDR2 YYEEEE come from the germline V gene. The V segment lost 4 bases and the J segment 3 bases; nucleotides outside the gene matches: 10. The CDR3 has 15 amino acids. The CDR3 DNA sequence: TGTGCCAGCAGCCGATACAGGGGACAGCTCTACGAGCAGTACTTC. This gives the protein CASSRYRGQLYEQYF.

This chain links TRBV6-2 or TRBV6-3 with TRBJ2-5; tentative D call: TRBD2 (6 bases). This CDR3 contains 15 residues. The ends were cut back, 2 bases at V and 4 bases at J, with 14 bases in the middle. Germline lookup yields CDR1 MNHEY and CDR2 SVGEGT. The DNA of the CDR3 is TGTGCCAGCAGTTACGGAGGGGTTCGGGGAGAGACCCAGTACTTC. Its protein is CASSYGGVRGETQYF.